One sample yielded the 17 T cell receptor beta chains listed below, sequenced in a study of graft-versus-host responses after intestinal transplantation. The antigens of these receptors remain unknown. TCRdb keeps only in-frame clones here, not all; method: immunoSEQ multiplex PCR. This sample has about 86,000 clones, with about 88% found just once. The source was unstimulated CD4+ T cells sorted from spleen or lymph node cells, collected before transplant. The receptors here all came from a human donor who was the organ donor for an intestinal transplant.

This chain joins TRBV5-6 and TRBJ1-5; unclear D gene. The ends were cut back, 0 bases at V and 9 bases at J, with 13 bases in the middle. The germline gives CDR1 SGHDT, CDR2 YYEEEE. This CDR3 region has 14 residues. CDR3 loop: CASSLAAGVTPQHF. CDR3 DNA sequence: TGTGCCAGCAGCTTGGCCGCGGGAGTAACGCCCCAGCATTTT.

The V and J genes are TRBV4-1 and TRBJ2-5; TRBD2 agrees at 11 bases. The V gene end was trimmed by 0 bases and the J gene end by 4 bases; junction bases not matched to a gene: 4. Germline V lookup: CDR1 MGHRA, CDR2 YSYEKL. The length of the CDR3 is 16 residues. CDR3 bases: TGCGCCAGCAGCCAAGATTTCCTAGCGGGGGGAGAGACCCAGTACTTC. It translates to CASSQDFLAGGETQYF.

The chain links TRBV18 to TRBJ1-5; D is unclear. Trimming took off 0 bases at V and 0 bases at J, with 3 bases between the two ends. Germline V CDR1 and CDR2: KGHSH, LQKENI. There are 14 residues in the CDR3. CDR3 coding DNA: TGTGCCAGCTCACCACCCGGTAGCAATCAGCCCCAGCATTTT. Its protein product is CASSPPGSNQPQHF.

The rearrangement links TRBV5-5 to TRBJ2-7; 8 nucleotides agree with TRBD2. This CDR3 contains 14 residues. V lost 0 bases, J lost 7 bases, and 6 bases stayed unmatched. The germline V gene has CDR1 SGHKS and CDR2 YYEKEE (reference sequence). CDR3 in DNA: TGTGCCAGCAGCTTGGGGCTAGCGGGTAGAGAGCAGTACTTC. This codes for CASSLGLAGREQYF.

The chain combines TRBV4-1 with TRBJ2-3; TRBD2 matches at 12 bases. Germline values: CDR1 MGHRA, CDR2 YSYEKL. The junction had 5 bases not matched to a gene; V was cut back by 3 bases and J by 4 bases. This CDR3 is built from 16 residues. The DNA for the CDR3 is TGCGCCAGCAGCCAGCTAAGGACTAGCGGGGCAGATACGCAGTATTTT. Its protein is CASSQLRTSGADTQYF.

This clone occurred once. The rearrangement uses TRBV2 and TRBJ2-3; TRBD2 aligns across 8 bases. This CDR3 has 14 residues. After removal of 7 bases from V and 4 bases from J, the junction contained 7 bases not matched to a gene. Germline V CDR1 and CDR2: SNHLY, FYNNEI. The CDR3 loop is CASKLERGPDTQYF. CDR3 DNA sequence: TGTGCCAGCAAATTGGAGCGGGGGCCAGATACGCAGTATTTT.

The V call is TRBV6-4, the J call TRBJ1-2; possible D gene TRBD1, 6 bases. Germline CDR1 and CDR2: MRHNA and SNTAGT. The CDR3 has 15 residues. V lost 8 bases, J lost 7 bases, and 23 bases lay in between. The CDR3 loop is CASDPNKRGFGGYTF. The CDR3 DNA follows: TGTGCCAGCGATCCAAATAAAAGGGGGTTCGGTGGCTACACCTTC.

The rearrangement joins TRBV5-5 to TRBJ1-5; D possibly corresponds to TRBD1 (6 bases). The germline V and J ends were trimmed by 6 bases and 4 bases, with 17 bases remaining between them. Germline V gene sequence: CDR1 SGHKS, CDR2 YYEKEE (reference sequence). The CDR3 is made up of 15 amino acids. The CDR3 here is CASTSLGGANQPQHF. CDR3 sequence (DNA): TGTGCCAGCACCAGCCTAGGGGGGGCGAATCAGCCCCAGCATTTT.

The genes are TRBV18 and TRBJ2-5, with D tentatively TRBD2 (6 bases). With 6 bases removed from V and 1 base from J, the gap between germline ends came to 12 bases. The CDR3 has 14 residues. Germline lookup yields CDR1 KGHSH and CDR2 LQKENI. The CDR3 region has the DNA TGTGCCAGCTCGTTAGCGGCGACCCAAGAGACCCAGTACTTC. It translates to CASSLAATQETQYF. The whole variable domain, filled in from reference TRBV18 and TRBJ2-5, reads NAGVMQNPRHLVRRRGQEARLRCSPMKGHSHVYWYRQLPEEGLKFMVYLQKENIIDESGMPKERFSAEFPKEGPSILRIQQVVRGDSAAYFCASSLAATQETQYFGPGTRLLVL.

The chain uses TRBV28 and TRBJ2-7, with 12 bases matching TRBD2. V dropped 5 bases and J dropped 4; count of bases not matched to a gene: 0. CDR3 length: 13 amino acids. Germline lookup yields CDR1 MDHEN and CDR2 SYDVKM. CDR3 protein: CASSLAGGYEQYF. For the CDR3, the DNA is TGTGCCAGCAGTCTAGCGGGAGGGTACGAGCAGTACTTC.

This chain links TRBV18 with TRBJ2-5; no clear D gene. Germline loops: CDR1 KGHSH, CDR2 LQKENI. CDR3 length equals 13 residues. V was clipped by 4 bases and J by 4 bases, with 10 bases between them. The CDR3 is CASSRSSGETQYF. CDR3 bases: TGTGCCAGCTCACGATCCTCCGGAGAGACCCAGTACTTC.

The chain links TRBV5-8 to TRBJ2-3; 9 positions agree with TRBD2. Germline V gene sequence: CDR1 SGHTS, CDR2 YDEGEE. J was trimmed by 1 base and V by 2 bases; bases with no gene match: 2. The CDR3 loop spans 15 amino acids. The CDR3 region is CASSFRTSGTDTQYF. CDR3 in DNA: TGTGCCAGCAGCTTCCGGACTAGCGGCACAGATACGCAGTATTTT.

In this sample, this clone turned up a few times. This rearrangement joins TRBV9 to TRBJ2-3; D may be TRBD2 (6 bases). Germline CDR1 reads SGDLS; CDR2 reads YYNGEE. This CDR3 is 14 amino acids long. V was pared by 4 bases and J by 6 bases, with 15 bases between. CDR3 nucleotides: TGTGCCAGCAGCTGGGGCGGGGCCGTGGATACGCAGTATTTT. This encodes CASSWGGAVDTQYF.

The chain couples TRBV5-5 to TRBJ2-1, with 11 bases aligning to TRBD1. Germline-derived CDR1 and CDR2 are SGHKS and YYEKEE (reference sequence). V dropped 3 bases and J dropped 14; count of bases not matched to a gene: 4. The CDR3 sequence is 12 residues long. The CDR3 coding sequence is TGTGCCAGCAGCTCCCCGGGACAGGGGGAGTTCTTC. Its translation is CASSSPGQGEFF.

This rearrangement joins TRBV21-1 to TRBJ2-7; the D segment call TRBD2 is taken from the table without a DNA check. TRBV21-1 is a pseudogene. The CDR3 is 14 amino acids. CDR3 DNA sequence: TGTGCCAGCACCCCTCGGCGGGTGGACGACGAGCAGTACTTC. The encoded protein is CASTPRRVDDEQYF.

The gene calls are TRBV25-1 and TRBJ1-4; D gene ambiguous. Between the trimmed V and J ends, which lost 5 bases and 4 bases, there was a span of 2 bases. The CDR3 has 11 amino acids. Germline V gene lookup returns CDR1 MGHDK and CDR2 SYGVNS. This CDR3 is CASSLNEKLFF. Written as DNA, the CDR3 is TGTGCCAGCAGTCTTAATGAAAAACTGTTTTTT. The full variable domain, rest sourced from reference TRBV25-1 and TRBJ1-4, is EADIYQTPRYLVIGTGKKITLECSQTMGHDKMYWYQQDPGMELHLIHYSYGVNSTEKGDLSSESTVSRIRTEHFPLTLESARPSHTSQYLCASSLNEKLFFGSGTQLSVL.

The chain joins TRBV7-2 to TRBJ2-3; D is unresolved. V lost 5 bases, J lost 3 bases, and 12 bases lay in between. CDR3 length: 14 residues. The germline V gene has CDR1 SGHTA and CDR2 FQGNSA. Here the CDR3 reads CASSTTTNTDTQYF. CDR3 coding DNA: TGTGCCAGCAGCACTACTACTAATACAGATACGCAGTATTTT.